This TCR beta chain came from a study of blood T cell repertoires in COVID-19 (dated by TCRdb to the early 2020s). Concerning the study at large: Samples from collaborators originated in the United States, Italy and Spain and spanned both the acute and convalescent phases of COVID-19. Deeply sampled blood TCRbeta repertoires from subjects exposed to, actively infected with, or recovered from COVID-19 were included in the dataset. Sample metadata almost always included a de-identified subject ID, COVID-19 status, age in years and sex. Samples were obtained from the ongoing ImmuneRACE study (first 160 participants) and from some 1,300 subjects provided by 6 global collaborators. Where HLA class I and class II types were available, the types were taken from metadata supplied by the sample provider, not from assay-based typing. The material from the prospective study consisted of cDNA or gDNA derived from T cells, B-cell-depleted T cells, or PBMCs. A freely available public database, intended as a resource for researchers studying the immune response to SARS-CoV-2, is where the repertoires were released.

Overall study results and their limits: How much clinical and demographic metadata was included differed by source and by participant, and the metadata was provided uncurated.

TCRbeta CDR3 regions were amplified from genomic DNA using the immunoSEQ Assay, a bias-controlled multiplex PCR. As for the authors' bioinformatics: Nucleated cell counts per sample were estimated from amplification of reference gene primers within the assay. To quantify the absolute abundance of each unique TCRbeta CDR3 rearrangement, sequence reads were collapsed and filtered. For each sample, productive Simpson clonality was calculated as the square root of Simpson's diversity index over productive rearrangements. In TCRdb, the immuneACCESS table is reduced to in-frame sequences with V and J assigned. These tables do not hold every clone; where another copy was compared, an unresolved V gene accounts for under half, and the others remain unexplained. The V and J calls and clone size are taken from that table; D and trimming were inferred from the DNA. In this sample the table shows 200,000 or so clones, around 80% of which occur a single time. The top ten clones comprise about 7% of the sample.

Participants in the prospective study were enrolled through a virtual design, were aged about 18 to 89 years, and lived in 24 United States geographic areas. Cohort assignment in the prospective study relied on participant-reported clinical history from a screening survey and a study questionnaire. In the prospective study, mobile phlebotomists collected whole blood, serum and a nasopharyngeal or oropharyngeal swab from each participant. Over a 2-month period, participants in the prospective study had the option of providing additional blood draws and questionnaires. Before DNA extraction, blood samples from the prospective study were shipped at room temperature or frozen. This clone was seen a single time. No antigen is known for it. No much larger clone is present one base from it, and per-base qualities are unavailable. V was cut back by 2 bases and J by 2 bases, leaving a gap of 12 bases between them. Inclusive of the bounding cysteine and phenylalanine, the CDR3 is 14 residues long. The retained sequence is limited to the CDR3, 42 bases, with the frame set at the first base. Per the germline V gene (reference sequence), GTSNPN is the CDR1 and SVGIG is the CDR2.

The chain links TRBV30 with TRBJ1-1; confidence is insufficient to name the D gene. The TCR originated in a woman aged 40-49 years with acute COVID-19. The specimen sequenced was PBMCs or T cells enriched from blood (not recorded which). The CDR3 loop reads CAWSMGALNTEAFF. The DNA sequence is TGTGCCTGGAGTATGGGAGCCCTAAACACTGAAGCTTTCTTT.